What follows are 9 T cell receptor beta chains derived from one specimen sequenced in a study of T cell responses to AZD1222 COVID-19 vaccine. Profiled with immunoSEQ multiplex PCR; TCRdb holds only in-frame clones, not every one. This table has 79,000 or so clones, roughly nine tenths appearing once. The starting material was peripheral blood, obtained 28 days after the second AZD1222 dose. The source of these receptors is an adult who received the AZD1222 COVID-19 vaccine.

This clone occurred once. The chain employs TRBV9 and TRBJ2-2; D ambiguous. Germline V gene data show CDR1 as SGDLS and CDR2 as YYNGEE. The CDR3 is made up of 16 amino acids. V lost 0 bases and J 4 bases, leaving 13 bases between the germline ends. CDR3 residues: CASSVVGFPGTGELFF. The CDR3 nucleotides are TGTGCCAGCAGCGTAGTCGGGTTCCCTGGCACCGGGGAGCTGTTTTTT.

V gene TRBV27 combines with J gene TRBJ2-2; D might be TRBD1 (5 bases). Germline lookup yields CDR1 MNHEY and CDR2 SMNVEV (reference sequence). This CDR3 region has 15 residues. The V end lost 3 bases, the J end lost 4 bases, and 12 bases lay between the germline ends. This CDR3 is CASSFSQGSTGELFF. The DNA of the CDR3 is TGTGCCAGCAGTTTTTCGCAGGGTTCCACCGGGGAGCTGTTTTTT.

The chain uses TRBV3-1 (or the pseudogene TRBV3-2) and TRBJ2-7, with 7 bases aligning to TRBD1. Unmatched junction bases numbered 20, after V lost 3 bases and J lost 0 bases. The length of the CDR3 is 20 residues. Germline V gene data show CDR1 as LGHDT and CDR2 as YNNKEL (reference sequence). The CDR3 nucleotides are TGTGCCAGCAGCCAGGCACGGGACAGAATGGAGGTCCAAAGCTCCTACGAGCAGTACTTC. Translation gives CASSQARDRMEVQSSYEQYF.

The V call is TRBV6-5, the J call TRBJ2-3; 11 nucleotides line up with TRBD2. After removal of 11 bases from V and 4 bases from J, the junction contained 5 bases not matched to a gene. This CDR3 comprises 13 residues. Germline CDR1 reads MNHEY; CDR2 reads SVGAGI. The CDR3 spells CAATSGDSDTQYF. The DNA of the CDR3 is TGTGCCGCGACTAGCGGGGATTCAGATACGCAGTATTTT.

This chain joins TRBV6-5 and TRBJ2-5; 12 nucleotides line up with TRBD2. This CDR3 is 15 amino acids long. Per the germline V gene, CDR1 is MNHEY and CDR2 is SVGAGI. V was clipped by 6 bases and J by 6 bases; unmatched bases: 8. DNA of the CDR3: TGTGCCAGCAGGGAGGCTAGCGGGGGGGGAAAGACCCAGTACTTC. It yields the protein CASREASGGGKTQYF.

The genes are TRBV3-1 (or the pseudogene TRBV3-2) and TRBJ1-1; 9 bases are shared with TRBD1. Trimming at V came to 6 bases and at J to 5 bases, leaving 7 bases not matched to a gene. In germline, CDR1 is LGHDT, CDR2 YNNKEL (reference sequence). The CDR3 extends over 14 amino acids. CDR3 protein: CASRPGQGRTEAFF. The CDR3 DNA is TGTGCCAGCAGACCTGGACAGGGGAGGACTGAAGCTTTCTTT.

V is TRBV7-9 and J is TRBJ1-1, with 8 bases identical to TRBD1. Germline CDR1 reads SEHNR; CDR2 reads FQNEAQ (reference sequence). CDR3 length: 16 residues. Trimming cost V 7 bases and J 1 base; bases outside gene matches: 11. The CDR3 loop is CASIPSPGQENTEAFF. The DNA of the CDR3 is TGTGCCAGCATCCCCTCCCCGGGACAGGAGAACACTGAAGCTTTCTTT.

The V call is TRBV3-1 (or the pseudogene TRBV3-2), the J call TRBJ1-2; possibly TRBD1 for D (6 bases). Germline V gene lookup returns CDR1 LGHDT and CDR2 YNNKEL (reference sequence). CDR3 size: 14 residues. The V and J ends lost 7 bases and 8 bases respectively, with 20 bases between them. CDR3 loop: CASTNLQGRDGYTF. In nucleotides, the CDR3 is TGTGCCAGCACCAACCTACAGGGCCGGGACGGCTACACCTTC.

The CDR3 bases are TGTGCCAGCAGCTTCGGGACAGGGCGCACAGATACGCAGTATTTT. Residues: CASSFGTGRTDTQYF. The chain employs TRBV11-3 and TRBJ2-3; 9 bases line up with TRBD1. Germline-derived CDR1 and CDR2 are SGHNT and YENEEA. CDR3 size: 15 residues. V dropped 3 bases and J dropped 1; count of bases not matched to a gene: 2.